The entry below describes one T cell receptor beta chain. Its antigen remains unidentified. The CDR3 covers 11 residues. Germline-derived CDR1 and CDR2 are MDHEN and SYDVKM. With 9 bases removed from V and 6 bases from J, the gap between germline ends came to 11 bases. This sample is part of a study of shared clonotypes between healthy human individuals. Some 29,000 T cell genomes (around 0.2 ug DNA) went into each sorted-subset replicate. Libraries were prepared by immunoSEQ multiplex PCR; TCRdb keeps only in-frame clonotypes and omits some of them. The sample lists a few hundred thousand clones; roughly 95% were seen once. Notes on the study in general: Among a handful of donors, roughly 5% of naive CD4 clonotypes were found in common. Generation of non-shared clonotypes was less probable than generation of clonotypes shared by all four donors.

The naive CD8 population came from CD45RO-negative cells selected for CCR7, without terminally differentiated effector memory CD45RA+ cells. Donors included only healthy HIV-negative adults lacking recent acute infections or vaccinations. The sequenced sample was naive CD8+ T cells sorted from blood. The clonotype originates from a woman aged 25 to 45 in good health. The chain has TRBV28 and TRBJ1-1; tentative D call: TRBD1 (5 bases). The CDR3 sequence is CASGTGAEAFF. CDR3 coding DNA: TGTGCCAGTGGCACGGGGGCTGAAGCTTTCTTT.